This T cell receptor (beta chain) is from a study of cytomegalovirus exposure and HLA in healthy donors. Broader study findings: Reports state that TCR beta sequences accurately predicted most subjects' HLA-A and HLA-B alleles.

Primers: 60 Vbeta forward and 13 Jbeta reverse. The table came from immunoSEQ multiplex PCR; TCRdb's copy has only in-frame clones and leaves some out. The table includes about 160,000 clones, roughly four fifths detected once. Remarks on this clone: The antigen is undetermined.

V lost 1 base and J lost 5, with 8 bases in between. The CDR3 spans 13 residues. CDR1 is PRHDT, CDR2 FYEKMQ, per germline (reference sequence). The receptor's source is a young woman in good health and CMV-seronegative. The chain recombines TRBV13 with TRBJ1-1; possible D gene TRBD1, 5 bases. Sequencing was done on a sample of PBMCs. The CDR3, as DNA: TGTGCCAGCAGCTTAGCGGGGGGTACTGAAGCTTTCTTT. It yields the protein CASSLAGGTEAFF. The full variable domain, its missing parts supplied by reference TRBV13 and TRBJ1-1, is AAGVIQSPRHLIKEKRETATLKCYPIPRHDTVYWYQQGPGQDPQFLISFYEKMQSDKGSIPDRFSAQQFSDYHSELNMSSLELGDSALYFCASSLAGGTEAFFGQGTRLTVV.